This T cell receptor beta chain is drawn from a study of Graves' ophthalmopathy and Graves' hyperthyroidism. Notes on this clonotype: What it binds is unknown.

Other autoimmune diseases, uncontrolled infections, pregnancy or lactation excluded patients from enrollment. Clinicians made diagnoses from clinical symptoms, serum thyroxine, TRAb, thyroid ultrasound and orbital computed tomography. Amplification of the TCR beta CDR3 regions used RNA transcripts (as template). After a first-round RT-PCR with HTBI primers, a second-round multiplex PCR was run. TCRdb processed the multiplex PCR reads anew with MiXCR; each CDR3 protein has one entry. The sample shows about 150,000 distinct CDR3 sequences, under 40% of them seen only once. Findings and limits, study-wide: The majority of expanded thyroid clonotypes above 0.001 frequency also occurred in blood.

Sequenced: peripheral blood. The receptor was derived from a woman in her thirties or forties with Graves' ophthalmopathy.

For the CDR3, the DNA is TGTGCCAGCAATAAAGACTGGGGTGCCGAGCAGTACTTC. As protein: CASNKDWGAEQYF. The V gene is TRBV6-1, the J gene TRBJ2-7; D unresolved. V lost 7 bases and J lost 6, with 16 bases in between. Germline-derived CDR1 and CDR2 are MNHNS and SASEGT. This CDR3 region has 13 residues.